This entry features one TCR beta chain sequence. Its antigen remains unknown. This sample was included in a study of graft-versus-host responses after intestinal transplantation. Study in general: Each patient got anti-thymocyte globulin induction, then tacrolimus and steroids for two to four years. Points from the study as a whole: GvH clones were found in recipient marrow; some appeared first in ileum or blood. Early post-transplant HvG declines tracked with peak circulating GvH clone levels. Graft-versus-host to host-versus-graft clonal ratios in allografts were high in patients with graft-donor T cell macrochimerism.

The table came from immunoSEQ multiplex PCR; TCRdb's copy has only in-frame clones and leaves some out. The data contain roughly 53,000 clones, more than 80% of them singletons. The CDR3 runs to 16 residues. The V and J ends lost 6 bases and 0 bases, in that order; junction bases with no gene match: 3. Looked up from germline, CDR1 is KGHSH and CDR2 is LQKENI. The TCR sequence derives from a human patient who received an intestinal transplant, so some T cells may come from the graft donor. Sample: PBMCs, taken roughly 95 weeks after intestinal transplant. The rearrangement uses TRBV18 and TRBJ1-4; 11 bases map to TRBD1. The CDR3 DNA reads as TGTGCCAGCTCGCCGGGACAGGGGGCAACTAATGAAAAACTGTTTTTT. Its translation: CASSPGQGATNEKLFF.